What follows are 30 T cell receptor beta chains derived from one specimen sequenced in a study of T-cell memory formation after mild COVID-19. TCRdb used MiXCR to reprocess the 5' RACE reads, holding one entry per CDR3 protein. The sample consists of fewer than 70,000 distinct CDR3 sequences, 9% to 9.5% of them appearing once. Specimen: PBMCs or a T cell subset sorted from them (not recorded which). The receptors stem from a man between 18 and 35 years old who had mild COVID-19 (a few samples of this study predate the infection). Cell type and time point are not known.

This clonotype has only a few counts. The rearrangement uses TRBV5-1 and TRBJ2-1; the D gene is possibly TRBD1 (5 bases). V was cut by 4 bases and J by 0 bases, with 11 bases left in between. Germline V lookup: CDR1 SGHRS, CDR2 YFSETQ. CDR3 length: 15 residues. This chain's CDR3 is CASSPQGASYNEQFF. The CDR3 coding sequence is TGCGCCAGCAGCCCGCAGGGTGCCTCCTACAATGAGCAGTTCTTC.

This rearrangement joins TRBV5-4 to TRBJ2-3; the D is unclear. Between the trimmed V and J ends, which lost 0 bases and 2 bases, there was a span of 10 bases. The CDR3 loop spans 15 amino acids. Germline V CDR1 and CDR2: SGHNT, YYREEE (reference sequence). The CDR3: CASSLESRLTDTQYF. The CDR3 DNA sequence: TGTGCCAGCAGCTTGGAGTCTAGACTCACAGATACGCAGTATTTT.

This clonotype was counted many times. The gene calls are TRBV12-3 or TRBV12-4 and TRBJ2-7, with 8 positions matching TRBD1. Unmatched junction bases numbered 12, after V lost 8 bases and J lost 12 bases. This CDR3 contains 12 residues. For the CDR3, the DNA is TGTGCCAGCGGGTGGACAGGGATGAATTGGTACTTC. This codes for CASGWTGMNWYF.

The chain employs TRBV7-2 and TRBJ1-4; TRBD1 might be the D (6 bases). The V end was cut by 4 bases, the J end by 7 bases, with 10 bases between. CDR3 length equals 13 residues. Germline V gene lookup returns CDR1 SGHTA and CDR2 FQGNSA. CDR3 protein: CASSSDSSEKLFF. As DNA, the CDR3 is TGTGCCAGCAGCTCGGACAGCTCTGAAAAACTGTTTTTT.

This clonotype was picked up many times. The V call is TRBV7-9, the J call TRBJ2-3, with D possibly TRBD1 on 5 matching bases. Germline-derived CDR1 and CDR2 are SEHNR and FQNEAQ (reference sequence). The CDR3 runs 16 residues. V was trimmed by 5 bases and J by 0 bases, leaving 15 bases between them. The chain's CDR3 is CASSPLLGQSTDTQYF. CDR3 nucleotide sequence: TGTGCCAGCAGCCCCTTATTGGGGCAAAGCACAGATACGCAGTATTTT.

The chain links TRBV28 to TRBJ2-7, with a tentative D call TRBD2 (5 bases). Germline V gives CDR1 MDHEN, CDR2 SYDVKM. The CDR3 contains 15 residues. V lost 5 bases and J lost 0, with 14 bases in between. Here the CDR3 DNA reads TGTGCCAGCAGTGCGAGACTGGGGAGCTCCTACGAGCAGTACGTC. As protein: CASSARLGSSYEQYV.

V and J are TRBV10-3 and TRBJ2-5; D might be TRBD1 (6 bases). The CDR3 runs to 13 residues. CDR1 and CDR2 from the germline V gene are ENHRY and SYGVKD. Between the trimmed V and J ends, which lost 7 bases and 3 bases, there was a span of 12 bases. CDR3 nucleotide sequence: TGTGCCATCAATAAGGGACATGAAGAGACCCAGTACTTC. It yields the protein CAINKGHEETQYF.

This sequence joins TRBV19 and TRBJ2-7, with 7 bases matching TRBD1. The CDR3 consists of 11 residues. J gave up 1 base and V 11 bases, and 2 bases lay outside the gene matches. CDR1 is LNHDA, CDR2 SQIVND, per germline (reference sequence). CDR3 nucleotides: TGTGCCGGGACAGCTTCCTACGAGCAGTACGTC. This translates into CAGTASYEQYV.

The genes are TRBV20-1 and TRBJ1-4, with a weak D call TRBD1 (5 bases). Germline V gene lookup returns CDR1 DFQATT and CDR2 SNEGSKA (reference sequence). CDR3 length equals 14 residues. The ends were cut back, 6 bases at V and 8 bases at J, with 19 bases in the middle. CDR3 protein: CSAWGPQPAEKLFF. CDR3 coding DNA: TGCAGTGCCTGGGGCCCGCAACCTGCCGAAAAACTGTTTTTT.

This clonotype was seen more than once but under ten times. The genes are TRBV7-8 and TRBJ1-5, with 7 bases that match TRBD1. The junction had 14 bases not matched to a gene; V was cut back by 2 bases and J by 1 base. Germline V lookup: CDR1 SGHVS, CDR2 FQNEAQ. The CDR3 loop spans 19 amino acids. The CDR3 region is CASSLRGPGGFASNQPQHF. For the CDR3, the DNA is TGTGCCAGCAGCTTAAGGGGTCCAGGGGGATTTGCAAGCAATCAGCCCCAGCATTTT.

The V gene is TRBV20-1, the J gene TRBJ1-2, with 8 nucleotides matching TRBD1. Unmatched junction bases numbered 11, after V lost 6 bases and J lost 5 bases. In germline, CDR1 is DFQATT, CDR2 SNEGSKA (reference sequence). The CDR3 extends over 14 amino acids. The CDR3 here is CSANQGADGYGYTF. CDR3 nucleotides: TGCAGTGCCAACCAGGGGGCCGATGGTTATGGCTACACCTTC.

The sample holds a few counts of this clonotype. CDR3: CASSRGADTQYF. The CDR3 DNA is TGTGCCAGCAGCCGGGGGGCAGATACGCAGTATTTT. V is TRBV7-2 and J is TRBJ2-3; TRBD2 matches 7 bases. This CDR3 has 12 residues. Trimming removed 5 bases from V and 4 bases from J; junction bases left unmatched: 0. Germline assignment: CDR1 SGHTA and CDR2 FQGNSA.

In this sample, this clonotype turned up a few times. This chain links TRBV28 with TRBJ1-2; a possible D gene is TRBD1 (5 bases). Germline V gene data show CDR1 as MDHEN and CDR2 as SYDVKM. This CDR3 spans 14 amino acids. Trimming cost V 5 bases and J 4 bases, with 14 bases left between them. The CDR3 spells CASSSGGELYGYTF. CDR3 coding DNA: TGTGCCAGCAGTAGCGGAGGGGAACTCTATGGCTACACCTTC.

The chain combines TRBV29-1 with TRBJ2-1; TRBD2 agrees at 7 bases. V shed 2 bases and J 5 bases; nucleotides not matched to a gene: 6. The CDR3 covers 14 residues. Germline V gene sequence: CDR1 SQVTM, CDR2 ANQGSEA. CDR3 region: CSVERNSGHNEQFF. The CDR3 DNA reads TGCAGCGTTGAAAGGAATAGCGGGCACAATGAGCAGTTCTTC.

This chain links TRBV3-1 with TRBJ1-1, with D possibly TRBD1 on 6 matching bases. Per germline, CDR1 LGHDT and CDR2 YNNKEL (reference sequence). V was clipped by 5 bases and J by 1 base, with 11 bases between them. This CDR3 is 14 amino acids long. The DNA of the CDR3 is TGTGCCAGCAGCTCAGGGGTCCCGAACACTGAAGCTTTCTTT. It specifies CASSSGVPNTEAFF.

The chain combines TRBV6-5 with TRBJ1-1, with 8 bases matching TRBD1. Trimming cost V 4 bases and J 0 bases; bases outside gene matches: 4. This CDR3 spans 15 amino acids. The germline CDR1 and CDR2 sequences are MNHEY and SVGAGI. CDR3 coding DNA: TGTGCCAGCAGTTCTGGGACAGGTATGAACACTGAAGCTTTCTTT. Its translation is CASSSGTGMNTEAFF.

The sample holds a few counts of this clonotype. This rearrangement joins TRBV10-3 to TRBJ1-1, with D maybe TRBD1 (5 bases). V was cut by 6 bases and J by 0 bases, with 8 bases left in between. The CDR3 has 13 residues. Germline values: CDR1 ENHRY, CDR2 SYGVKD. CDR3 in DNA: TGTGCCATCAGCTTGACAGTGAACACTGAAGCTTTCTTT. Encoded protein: CAISLTVNTEAFF.

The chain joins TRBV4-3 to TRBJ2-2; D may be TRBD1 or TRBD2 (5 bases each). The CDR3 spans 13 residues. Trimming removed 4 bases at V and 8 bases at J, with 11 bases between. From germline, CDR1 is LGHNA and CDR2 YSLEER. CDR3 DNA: TGCGCCAGCAGCCCCGAGGGGAAAGGGGAGCTGTTTTTT. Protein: CASSPEGKGELFF.

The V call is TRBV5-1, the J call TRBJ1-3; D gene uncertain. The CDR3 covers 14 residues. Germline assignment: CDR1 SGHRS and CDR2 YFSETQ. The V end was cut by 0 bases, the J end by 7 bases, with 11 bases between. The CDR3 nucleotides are TGCGCCAGCAGCTTGGACGGGCCAGATAACACCATATATTTT. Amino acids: CASSLDGPDNTIYF.

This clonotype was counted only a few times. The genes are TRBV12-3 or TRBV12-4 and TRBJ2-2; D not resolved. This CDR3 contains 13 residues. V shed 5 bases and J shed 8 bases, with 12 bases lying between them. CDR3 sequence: CASSPSDAGELFF. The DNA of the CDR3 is TGTGCCAGCAGTCCAAGTGACGCGGGGGAGCTGTTTTTT.

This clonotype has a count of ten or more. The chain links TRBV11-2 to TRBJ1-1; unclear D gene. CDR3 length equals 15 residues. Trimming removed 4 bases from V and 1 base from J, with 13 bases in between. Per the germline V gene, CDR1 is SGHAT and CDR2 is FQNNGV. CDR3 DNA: TGTGCCAGCAGCTCCAGCGTAGAGGGGAACACTGAAGCTTTCTTT. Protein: CASSSSVEGNTEAFF.

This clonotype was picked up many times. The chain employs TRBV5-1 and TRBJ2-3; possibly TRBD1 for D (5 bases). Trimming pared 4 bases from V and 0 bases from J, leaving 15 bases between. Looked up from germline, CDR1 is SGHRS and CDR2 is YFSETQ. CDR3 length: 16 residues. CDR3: CASSRVVDKSTDTQYF. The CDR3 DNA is TGCGCCAGCAGCCGCGTAGTGGACAAGAGCACAGATACGCAGTATTTT.

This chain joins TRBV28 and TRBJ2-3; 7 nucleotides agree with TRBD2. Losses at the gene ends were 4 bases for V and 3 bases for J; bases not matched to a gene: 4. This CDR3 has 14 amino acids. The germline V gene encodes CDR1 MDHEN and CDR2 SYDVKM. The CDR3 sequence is CASSSGGRTDTQYF. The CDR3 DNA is TGTGCCAGCAGTTCGGGAGGACGAACAGATACGCAGTATTTT.

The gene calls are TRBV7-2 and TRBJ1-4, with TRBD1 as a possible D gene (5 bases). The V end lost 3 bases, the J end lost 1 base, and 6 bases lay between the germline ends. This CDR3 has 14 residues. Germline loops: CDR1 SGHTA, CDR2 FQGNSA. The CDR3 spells CASSFGGTNEKLFF. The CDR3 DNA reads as TGTGCCAGCAGCTTCGGGGGAACTAATGAAAAACTGTTTTTT. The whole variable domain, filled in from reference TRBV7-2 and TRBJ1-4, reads GAGVSQSPSNKVTEKGKDVELRCDPISGHTALYWYRQSLGQGLEFLIYFQGNSAPDKSGLPSDRFSAERTGGSVSTLTIQRTQQEDSAVYLCASSFGGTNEKLFFGSGTQLSVL.

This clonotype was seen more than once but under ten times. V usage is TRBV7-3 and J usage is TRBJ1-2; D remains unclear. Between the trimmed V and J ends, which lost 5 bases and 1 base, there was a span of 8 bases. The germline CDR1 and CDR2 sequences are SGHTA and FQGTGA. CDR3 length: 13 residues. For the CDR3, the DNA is TGTGCCAGCAGCCTCGACAATAACTATGGCTACACCTTC. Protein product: CASSLDNNYGYTF.

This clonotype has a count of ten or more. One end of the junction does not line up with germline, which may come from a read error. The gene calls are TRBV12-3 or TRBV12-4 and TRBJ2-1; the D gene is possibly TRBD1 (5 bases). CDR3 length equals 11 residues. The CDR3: CASSSQDAQGF. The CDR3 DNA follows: TGTGCCAGCAGCTCGCAGGACGCCCAGGGCTTC.

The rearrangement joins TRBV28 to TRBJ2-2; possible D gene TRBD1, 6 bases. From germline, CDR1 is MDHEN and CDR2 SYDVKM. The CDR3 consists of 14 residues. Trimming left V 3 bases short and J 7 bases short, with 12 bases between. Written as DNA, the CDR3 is TGTGCCAGCAGTTTGGTACAGGGTCACGGGGAGCTGTTTTTT. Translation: CASSLVQGHGELFF.

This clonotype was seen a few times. The DNA for the CDR3 is TGCGCCAGCAGCCAAGATTGGAGCGGGGGGGCCACAGAGACCCAGTACTTC. Translated: CASSQDWSGGATETQYF. The gene calls are TRBV4-3 and TRBJ2-5, with 10 bases fitting TRBD2. Germline V gives CDR1 LGHNA, CDR2 YSLEER. The length of the CDR3 is 17 residues. V gave up 0 bases and J gave up 4 bases; unmatched junction bases: 8.

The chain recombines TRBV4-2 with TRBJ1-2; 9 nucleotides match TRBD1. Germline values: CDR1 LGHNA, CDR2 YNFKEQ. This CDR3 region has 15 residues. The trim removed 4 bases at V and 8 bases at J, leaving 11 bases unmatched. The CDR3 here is CASSRTGTGQGGYTF. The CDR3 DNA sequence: TGTGCCAGCAGCCGAACCGGGACAGGGCAAGGCGGCTACACCTTC.

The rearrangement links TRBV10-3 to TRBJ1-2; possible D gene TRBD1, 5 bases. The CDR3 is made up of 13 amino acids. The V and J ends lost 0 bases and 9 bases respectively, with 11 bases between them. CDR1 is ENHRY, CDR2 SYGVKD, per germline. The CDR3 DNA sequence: TGTGCCATCAGTGAGTCGGGGCAGGCTAGCTACACCTTC. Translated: CAISESGQASYTF.